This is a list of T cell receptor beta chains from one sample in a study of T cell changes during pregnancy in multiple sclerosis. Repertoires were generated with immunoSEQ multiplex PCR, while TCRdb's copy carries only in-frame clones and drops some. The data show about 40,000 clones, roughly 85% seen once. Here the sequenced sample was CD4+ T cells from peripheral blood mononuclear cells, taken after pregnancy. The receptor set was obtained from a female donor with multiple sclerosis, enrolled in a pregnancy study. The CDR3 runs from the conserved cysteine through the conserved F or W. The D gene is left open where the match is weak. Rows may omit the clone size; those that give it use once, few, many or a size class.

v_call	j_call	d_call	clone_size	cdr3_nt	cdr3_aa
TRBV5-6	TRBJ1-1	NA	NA	TGTGCCAGCAGCCTGGTTAGGACTAGGGCTTTCTTT	CASSLVRTRAFF
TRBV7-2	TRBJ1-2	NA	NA	TGTGCCAGCAGCTTAGCTGCCAGGACAACACTGGGGGCTGGCTACACCTTC	CASSLAARTTLGAGYTF
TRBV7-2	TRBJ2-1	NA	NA	TGTGCCAGCAGCTTAGCGCCACTCGCTTACAATGAGCAGTTCTTC	CASSLAPLAYNEQFF
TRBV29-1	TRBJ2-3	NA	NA	TGCAGCGTTGCCGGTGGGGCCAGCACAGATACGCAGTATTTT	CSVAGGASTDTQYF
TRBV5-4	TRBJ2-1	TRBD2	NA	TGTGCCAGCAGCTCGAGGACTAGCGGGGGCTACAATGAGCAGTTCTTC	CASSSRTSGGYNEQFF
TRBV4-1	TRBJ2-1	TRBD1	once	TGCGCCAGCAGCTTAATACGGGACAGCAATGAGCAGTTCTTC	CASSLIRDSNEQFF
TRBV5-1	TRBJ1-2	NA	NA	TGCGCCAGCAGCTTGGCAAGACAACGGACAGAGATCTATGGCTACACCTTC	CASSLARQRTEIYGYTF
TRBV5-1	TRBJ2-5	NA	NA	TGCGCCAGCAGCTTACTCCAAGAGACCCAGTACTTC	CASSLLQETQYF
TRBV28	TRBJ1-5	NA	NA	TGTGCCAGCAGCCCAAACCGGGGTTGGCAGCCCCAGCATTTT	CASSPNRGWQPQHF
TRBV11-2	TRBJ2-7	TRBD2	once	TGTGCCAGCAGCCCCCGGGGGGATCCCATGAGGGAGCAGTACTTC	CASSPRGDPMREQYF
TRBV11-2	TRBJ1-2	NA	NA	TGTGCCAGCAGCCCCAACAGGGAAGGCTATGGCTACACCTTC	CASSPNREGYGYTF
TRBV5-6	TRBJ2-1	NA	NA	TGTGCCAGCAGCCGGACAGCCTACAATGAGCAGTTCTTC	CASSRTAYNEQFF
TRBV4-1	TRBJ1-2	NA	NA	TGCGCCAGCAGCCAAGTCTCCCCCGGGGATATCTATGGCTACACCTTC	CASSQVSPGDIYGYTF
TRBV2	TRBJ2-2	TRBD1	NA	TGTGCCAGCAGCCGGGACAGGGCTAACACCGGGGAGCTGTTTTTT	CASSRDRANTGELFF
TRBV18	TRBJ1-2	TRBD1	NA	TGTGCCAGCTCACCAGTGGAAAACAGGGGTTATGGCTACACCTTC	CASSPVENRGYGYTF
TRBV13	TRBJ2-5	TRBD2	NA	TGTGCCAGCCAGGGAGGGCAAGAGACCCAGTACTTC	CASQGGQETQYF
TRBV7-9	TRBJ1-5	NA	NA	TGTGCCAGCAGCTTAGACAGTTATCAGCCCCAGCATTTT	CASSLDSYQPQHF
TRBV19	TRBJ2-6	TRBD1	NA	TGTGCCAGTAGTAGGCCGACAGGGGGAACTGGGGCCAACGTCCTGACTTTC	CASSRPTGGTGANVLTF
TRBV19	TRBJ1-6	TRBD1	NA	TGTGCCAGTAGACCGGGACAGCAAAATTCACCCCTCCACTTT	CASRPGQQNSPLHF
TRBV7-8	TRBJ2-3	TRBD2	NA	TGTGCCAGCAGCTTAATACGGGGGGGCACAGATACGCAGTATTTT	CASSLIRGGTDTQYF
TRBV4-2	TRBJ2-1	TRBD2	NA	TGTGCCAGCAGCCAAGATGCCCGAGTCGCTAGCGGGGGGTTTGCCTTGTTCTTC	CASSQDARVASGGFALFF
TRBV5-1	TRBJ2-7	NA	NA	TGCGCCAGCAGCTTGGACGGTTACGAGCAGTACTTC	CASSLDGYEQYF
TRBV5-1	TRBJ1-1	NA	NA	TGCGCCAGCAGCTTGGAGGGAGAGGCTTTCTTT	CASSLEGEAFF
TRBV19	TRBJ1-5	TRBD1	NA	TGTGCCAGTAGACGGGACCGGGACAGGGGCCCGGGGCAGCCCCAGCATTTT	CASRRDRDRGPGQPQHF
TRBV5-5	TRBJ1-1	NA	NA	TGTGCCAGCAGCTTGGCCCACAGGAACACTGAAGCTTTCTTT	CASSLAHRNTEAFF
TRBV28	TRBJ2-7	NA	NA	TGTGCCAGCAGTTTACCGTGGACAGGGAGGGGGCGGCAGTACTTC	CASSLPWTGRGRQYF
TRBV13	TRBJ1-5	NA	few	TGTGCCAGCAGCCCCCCTAATCAGCCCCAGCATTTT	CASSPPNQPQHF
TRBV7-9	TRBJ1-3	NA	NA	TGTGCCAGCAGCCGTCGACCGATACAGTCTGGAAACACCATATATTTT	CASSRRPIQSGNTIYF
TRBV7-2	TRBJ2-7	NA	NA	TGTGCCAGCTCCATCGCCACCTCGAGCTCCTACGAGCAGTACTTC	CASSIATSSSYEQYF
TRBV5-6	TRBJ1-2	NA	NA	TGTGCCAGCAGCGGGTTGGGGGCAGGCTTCTATGGCTACACCTTC	CASSGLGAGFYGYTF